Sequencing of this TCR beta chain was carried out in a study of cytomegalovirus exposure and HLA in healthy donors. Primers included in the PCR were 60 Vbeta and 13 Jbeta primers. Assay: immunoSEQ multiplex PCR; the TCRdb copy retains only in-frame clones and omits some. The data show some 200,000 clones, with 82% seen just once and over 5% held by the top ten. This CDR3 is built from 13 residues. V was cut by 7 bases and J by 0 bases, with 9 bases left in between. The germline CDR1 and CDR2 sequences are SNHLY and FYNNEI. This clonotype was sampled from a woman aged 45-65 years in good health and CMV-seropositive. Sequencing was performed on PBMCs. The chain combines TRBV2 with TRBJ1-2; possibly TRBD1 for D (6 bases). CDR3 in DNA: TGTGCCAGCATGGACAGCCCTAACTATGGCTACACCTTC. Encoded protein: CASMDSPNYGYTF.